What follows are 14 T cell receptor beta chains derived from one specimen sequenced in a study of blood T cell repertoires in COVID-19. Here immunoSEQ multiplex PCR was the method, and the copy in TCRdb shows in-frame clones only, minus some. The sample contains approximately 84,000 clones, around four fifths of which appear only once. The source material was peripheral blood. These TCRs come from a human donor in a cohort sampled during active COVID-19.

V and J are TRBV5-6 and TRBJ1-1; D not certain. The CDR3 has 13 amino acids. CDR1 is SGHDT, CDR2 YYEEEE, per germline. The V end was cut by 3 bases, the J end by 1 base, with 7 bases between. For the CDR3, the DNA is TGTGCCAGCAGCTCACCGCGGAACACTGAAGCTTTCTTT. It translates to CASSSPRNTEAFF.

This chain uses TRBV28 with TRBJ1-2; 9 bases map to TRBD1. The germline gives CDR1 MDHEN, CDR2 SYDVKM. This CDR3 is built from 13 residues. V shed 1 base and J 7 bases; nucleotides not matched to a gene: 1. CDR3 loop: CASSLLDRGGYTF. The CDR3 region has the DNA TGTGCCAGCAGTTTATTGGACAGGGGTGGCTACACCTTC.

The chain is built from TRBV7-2 and TRBJ1-2, with D tentatively TRBD1 (5 bases). Trimming shortened V by 0 bases and J by 8 bases, and 10 bases separated the two germline ends. Germline assignment: CDR1 SGHTA and CDR2 FQGNSA. This CDR3 spans 13 amino acids. The CDR3: CASSLAPKGGYTF. The CDR3 DNA reads as TGTGCCAGCAGCTTAGCCCCCAAGGGGGGCTACACCTTC.

This chain connects TRBV28 to TRBJ1-1; perhaps TRBD1 as D (6 bases). The CDR3 has 17 residues. The germline gives CDR1 MDHEN, CDR2 SYDVKM. Trimming took off 0 bases at V and 4 bases at J, with 18 bases between the two ends. This chain's CDR3 is CASSLWGAGIVSTEAFF. The DNA for the CDR3 is TGTGCCAGCAGTTTATGGGGGGCAGGGATAGTGAGCACTGAAGCTTTCTTT. Complete variable domain (other parts from reference TRBV28 and TRBJ1-1): DVKVTQSSRYLVKRTGEKVFLECVQDMDHENMFWYRQDPGLGLRLIYFSYDVKMKEKGDIPEGYSVSREKKERFSLILESASTNQTSMYLCASSLWGAGIVSTEAFFGQGTRLTVV.

A single count supports this clone. V and J are TRBV19 and TRBJ1-5, with TRBD1 identical over 10 bases. Germline CDR1 reads LNHDA; CDR2 reads SQIVND (reference sequence). The CDR3 runs to 16 residues. V shed 5 bases and J 8 bases; nucleotides not matched to a gene: 12. The CDR3 sequence is CASSLPGQGQIEPQHF. The CDR3 nucleotides are TGTGCCAGTAGTTTACCGGGACAGGGGCAAATTGAGCCCCAGCATTTT. Full variable domain (remainder filled in from reference TRBV19 and TRBJ1-5): DGGITQSPKYLFRKEGQNVTLSCEQNLNHDAMYWYRQDPGQGLRLIYYSQIVNDFQKGDIAEGYSVSREKKESFPLTVTSAQKNPTAFYLCASSLPGQGQIEPQHFGDGTRLSIL.

This chain uses TRBV19 with TRBJ2-2; 7 nucleotides line up with TRBD2. V lost 5 bases to trimming and J lost 7 bases; unmatched junction nucleotides: 4. The length of the CDR3 is 13 residues. Germline V gene data show CDR1 as LNHDA and CDR2 as SQIVND (reference sequence). The CDR3: CASSPTSVGELFF. CDR3 bases: TGTGCCAGTAGTCCTACTAGCGTCGGGGAGCTGTTTTTT. Full variable domain (remainder filled in from reference TRBV19 and TRBJ2-2): DGGITQSPKYLFRKEGQNVTLSCEQNLNHDAMYWYRQDPGQGLRLIYYSQIVNDFQKGDIAEGYSVSREKKESFPLTVTSAQKNPTAFYLCASSPTSVGELFFGEGSRLTVL.

This clone was seen just once. The genes are TRBV2 and TRBJ1-2, with D perhaps matching TRBD1 (5 bases). Trimming cost V 4 bases and J 4 bases, with 13 bases left between them. The CDR3 is made up of 14 amino acids. The germline CDR1 and CDR2 sequences are SNHLY and FYNNEI. The CDR3 here is CASSVRGLVYGYTF. CDR3 sequence (DNA): TGTGCCAGCAGTGTTCGGGGGTTAGTCTATGGCTACACCTTC.

This clone was seen more than once but under ten times. This chain uses TRBV7-9 with TRBJ1-2; 9 bases fit TRBD1. The V gene end was trimmed by 7 bases and the J gene end by 4 bases; junction bases not matched to a gene: 10. CDR1 and CDR2 (germline): SEHNR, FQNEAQ (reference sequence). The CDR3 is made up of 15 amino acids. The CDR3 loop reads CASTNGDRDSYGYTF. The CDR3 nucleotides are TGTGCCAGCACAAACGGGGACAGGGATTCCTATGGCTACACCTTC. The entire variable domain, with the rest obtained from reference TRBV7-9 and TRBJ1-2, is as follows: DTGVSQNPRHKITKRGQNVTFRCDPISEHNRLYWYRQTLGQGPEFLTYFQNEAQLEKSRLLSDRFSAERPKGSFSTLEIQRTEQGDSAMYLCASTNGDRDSYGYTFGSGTRLTVV.

The V and J genes are TRBV11-3 and TRBJ2-1; D gene unclear. This CDR3 spans 13 amino acids. Germline assignment: CDR1 SGHNT and CDR2 YENEEA. The ends were cut back, 1 base at V and 9 bases at J, with 10 bases in the middle. The CDR3: CASSLAVAREQFF. Written as DNA, the CDR3 is TGTGCCAGCAGCTTAGCCGTAGCCCGTGAGCAGTTCTTC.

The gene calls are TRBV7-2 and TRBJ2-1; 11 positions match TRBD2. Trimming removed 5 bases from V and 4 bases from J; junction bases left unmatched: 4. Germline loops: CDR1 SGHTA, CDR2 FQGNSA. This CDR3 is 15 amino acids long. Here the CDR3 reads CASSATSGAYNEQFF. The CDR3 DNA reads TGTGCCAGCAGCGCGACTAGCGGGGCATACAATGAGCAGTTCTTC.

The J gene is TRBJ1-1, the V gene TRBV5-4; 8 nucleotides agree with TRBD1. This CDR3 spans 14 amino acids. The V and J ends lost 4 bases and 4 bases, in that order; junction bases with no gene match: 6. The V gene's germline CDR1 is SGHNT and CDR2 YYREEE (reference sequence). Here the CDR3 reads CASSVGQGSTEAFF. In nucleotides, the CDR3 is TGTGCCAGCAGCGTTGGACAGGGATCCACTGAAGCTTTCTTT.

The chain couples TRBV7-2 to TRBJ1-2; D is possibly TRBD1 (5 bases). Looked up from germline, CDR1 is SGHTA and CDR2 is FQGNSA. The V end was cut by 6 bases, the J end by 5 bases, with 19 bases between. CDR3 size: 15 residues. The CDR3 region is CASSRTSGQGYGYTF. In nucleotides, the CDR3 is TGTGCCAGCAGTAGAACCTCTGGGCAGGGATATGGCTACACCTTC.

The rearrangement joins TRBV7-2 to TRBJ2-7; 7 bases align to TRBD1. Trimming at V came to 3 bases and at J to 6 bases, leaving 5 bases not matched to a gene. This CDR3 has 13 residues. Germline lookup yields CDR1 SGHTA and CDR2 FQGNSA. DNA for the CDR3: TGTGCCAGCAGCTTTTCGACAGGGTTCGAGCAGTACTTC. Its translation is CASSFSTGFEQYF.

The rearrangement links TRBV4-1 to TRBJ1-5; D perhaps matches TRBD1 (5 bases). Germline CDR1 reads MGHRA; CDR2 reads YSYEKL. V lost 2 bases to trimming and J lost 7 bases, with 18 bases between them. The CDR3 is 16 amino acids. In DNA form, the CDR3 reads TGCGCCAGCAGCCAACCACTCCCGCGGGGGGGACAGCCCCAGCATTTT. Translated, it gives CASSQPLPRGGQPQHF.